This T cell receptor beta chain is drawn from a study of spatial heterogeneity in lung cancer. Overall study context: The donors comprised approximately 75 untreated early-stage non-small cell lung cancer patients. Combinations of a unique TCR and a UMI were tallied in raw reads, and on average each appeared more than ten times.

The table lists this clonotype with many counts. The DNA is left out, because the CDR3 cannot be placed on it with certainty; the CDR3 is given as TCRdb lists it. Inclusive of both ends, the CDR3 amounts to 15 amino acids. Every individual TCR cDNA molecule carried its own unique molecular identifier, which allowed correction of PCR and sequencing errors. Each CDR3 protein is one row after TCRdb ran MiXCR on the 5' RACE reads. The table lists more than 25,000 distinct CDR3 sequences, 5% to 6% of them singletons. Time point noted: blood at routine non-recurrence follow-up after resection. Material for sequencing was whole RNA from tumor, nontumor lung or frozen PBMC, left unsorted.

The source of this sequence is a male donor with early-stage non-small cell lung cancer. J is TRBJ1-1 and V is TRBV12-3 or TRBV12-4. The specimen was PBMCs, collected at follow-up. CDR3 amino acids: CASSTSQVVGTEAFF.